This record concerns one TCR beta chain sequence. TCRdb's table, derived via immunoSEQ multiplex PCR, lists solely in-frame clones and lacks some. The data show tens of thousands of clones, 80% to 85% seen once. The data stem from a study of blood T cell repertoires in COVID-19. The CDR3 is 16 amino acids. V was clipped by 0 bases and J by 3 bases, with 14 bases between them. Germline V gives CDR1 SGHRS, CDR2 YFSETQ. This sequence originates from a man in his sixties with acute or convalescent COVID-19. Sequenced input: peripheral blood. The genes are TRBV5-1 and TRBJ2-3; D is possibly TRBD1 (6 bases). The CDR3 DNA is TGCGCCAGCAGCTTGGCCGCGCCAGGGGAAACAGATACGCAGTATTTT. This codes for CASSLAAPGETDTQYF. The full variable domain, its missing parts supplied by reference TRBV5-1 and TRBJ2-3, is KAGVTQTPRYLIKTRGQQVTLSCSPISGHRSVSWYQQTPGQGLQFLFEYFSETQRNKGNFPGRFSGRQFSNSRSEMNVSTLELGDSALYLCASSLAAPGETDTQYFGPGTRLTVL.